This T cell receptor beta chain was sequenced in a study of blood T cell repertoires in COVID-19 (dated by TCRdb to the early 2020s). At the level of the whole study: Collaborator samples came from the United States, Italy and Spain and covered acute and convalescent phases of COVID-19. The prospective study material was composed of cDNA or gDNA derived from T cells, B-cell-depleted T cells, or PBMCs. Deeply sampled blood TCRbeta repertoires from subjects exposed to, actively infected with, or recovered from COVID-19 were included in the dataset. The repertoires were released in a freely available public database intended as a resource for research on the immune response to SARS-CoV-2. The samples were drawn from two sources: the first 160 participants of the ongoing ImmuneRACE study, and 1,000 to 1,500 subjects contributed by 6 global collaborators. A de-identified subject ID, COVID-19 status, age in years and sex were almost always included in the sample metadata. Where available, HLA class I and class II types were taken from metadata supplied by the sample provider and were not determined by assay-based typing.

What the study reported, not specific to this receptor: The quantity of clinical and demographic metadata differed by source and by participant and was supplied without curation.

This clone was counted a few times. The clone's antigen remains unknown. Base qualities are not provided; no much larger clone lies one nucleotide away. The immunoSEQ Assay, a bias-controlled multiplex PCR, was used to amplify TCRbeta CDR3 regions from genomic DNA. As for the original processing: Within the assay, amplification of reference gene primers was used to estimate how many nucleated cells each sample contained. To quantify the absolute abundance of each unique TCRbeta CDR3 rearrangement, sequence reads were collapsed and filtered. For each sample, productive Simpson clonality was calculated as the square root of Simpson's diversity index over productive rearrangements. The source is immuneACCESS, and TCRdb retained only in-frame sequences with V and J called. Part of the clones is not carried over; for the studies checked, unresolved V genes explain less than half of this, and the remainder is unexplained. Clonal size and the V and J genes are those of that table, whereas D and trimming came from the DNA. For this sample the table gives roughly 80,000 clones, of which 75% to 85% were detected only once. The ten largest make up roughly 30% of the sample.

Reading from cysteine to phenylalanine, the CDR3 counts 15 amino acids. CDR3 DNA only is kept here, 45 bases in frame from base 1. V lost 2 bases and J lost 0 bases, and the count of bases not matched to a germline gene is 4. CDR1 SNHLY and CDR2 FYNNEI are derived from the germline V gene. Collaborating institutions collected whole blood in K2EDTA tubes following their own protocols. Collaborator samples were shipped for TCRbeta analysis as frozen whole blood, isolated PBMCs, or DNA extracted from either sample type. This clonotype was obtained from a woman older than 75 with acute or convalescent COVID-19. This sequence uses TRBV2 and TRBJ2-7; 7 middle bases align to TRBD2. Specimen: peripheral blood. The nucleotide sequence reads TGTGCCAGCAGTGAAATGGGGGGGGGCTCCTACGAGCAGTACTTC. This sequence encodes CASSEMGGGSYEQYF. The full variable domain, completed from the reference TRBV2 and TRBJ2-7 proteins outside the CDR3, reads EPEVTQTPSHQVTQMGQEVILRCVPISNHLYFYWYRQILGQKVEFLVSFYNNEISEKSEIFDDQFSVERPDGSNFTLKIRSTKLEDSAMYFCASSEMGGGSYEQYFGPGTRLTVT.